Included here is one T cell receptor (beta chain) sequence, with context. Sequencing templates came from extracted RNA that was reverse transcribed into cDNA. The protocol was immunoSEQ multiplex PCR, while the TCRdb copy is restricted to in-frame clones and leaves out a portion. The sample shows hundreds of thousands of clones, around 62% of them seen only once. These data originate in a study of CD8+ T cells in alopecia areata. The CDR3 sequence is 15 residues long. V lost 6 bases to trimming and J lost 7 bases; unmatched junction nucleotides: 8. CDR1 SGHNT and CDR2 YYREEE come from the germline V gene (reference sequence). Peripheral blood and lesional scalp punch biopsies were taken from alopecia areata patients.

The rearrangement joins TRBV5-4 to TRBJ1-6; 9 nucleotides agree with TRBD1. The material sequenced was CD4+ T cells sorted from blood, taken at week 0. This receptor was taken from a human donor with alopecia areata. CDR3 loop: CASTAGQGPNSPLHF. Here the CDR3 DNA reads TGTGCCAGCACCGCGGGACAGGGTCCAAATTCACCCCTCCACTTT.